This T cell receptor beta chain was identified in a study of blood T cell repertoires in COVID-19. This CDR3 comprises 15 residues. The germline V gene has CDR1 SGHTA and CDR2 FQGNSA. V lost 7 bases to trimming and J lost 2 bases; unmatched junction nucleotides: 8. The authors' processing: Amplified reference gene primers provided the basis for estimating nucleated cell counts. The repertoire was sequenced with immunoSEQ multiplex PCR; TCRdb's copy has only in-frame clones and lacks some. The DNA was the basis for D and trimming; V, J and clone size are from that table. The profile covers fewer than 300,000 clones, with roughly 88% appearing a single time and just under 9.5% taken by the ten largest.

The chain carries TRBV7-2 and TRBJ1-2; 9 bases fit TRBD1. The TCR comes from a man in his late teens or twenties with active or convalescent COVID-19. The sample was peripheral blood. CDR3 loop: CASTLGGQGNYGYTF. The CDR3 DNA is TGTGCCAGCACCTTGGGGGGACAGGGCAACTATGGCTACACCTTC.